The 20 T cell receptor beta chains below all came from one sample that was sequenced in a study of OX40 agonist ivuxolimab in advanced cancers. The library relied on the immunoSEQ multiplex PCR assay. Entries here come from immuneACCESS through TCRdb and include only in-frame sequences with V and J called. Some clones fail to appear in such tables; in the studies checked, an unresolved V gene covers under half of the shortfall, and the cause of the remainder is unknown. The sample contains some 57,000 clones, approximately 87% of them found a single time. The top ten constitute 4.5% to 5.5% of the sample. Sequenced here: CD4+ or CD8+ T cells sorted from blood, sampled in a trial of the OX40 agonist ivuxolimab. These receptors were obtained from an adult with an advanced solid tumor such as melanoma, head and neck, liver or kidney cancer.

The CDR3 region has the DNA TGTGCCAGCAGCTTCGACACCCCAACCGGGGAGCTGTTTTTT. Encoded protein: CASSFDTPTGELFF. The chain is built from TRBV5-5 and TRBJ2-2; D call uncertain. The length of the CDR3 is 14 residues. The V and J ends lost 2 bases and 5 bases respectively, with 10 bases between them. Per germline, CDR1 SGHKS and CDR2 YYEKEE (reference sequence).

The V and J genes are TRBV7-8 and TRBJ1-5; 11 bases are shared with TRBD1. The CDR3 consists of 15 residues. Per germline, CDR1 SGHVS and CDR2 FQNEAQ. V dropped 5 bases and J dropped 4; count of bases not matched to a gene: 4. In nucleotides, the CDR3 is TGTGCCAGCAGCCCCGGGACAGGGGGGAATCAGCCCCAGCATTTT. Translating it yields CASSPGTGGNQPQHF.

This clone was counted a single time. CDR3 sequence reads: CASSLRQGGGYTF. The CDR3, as DNA: TGTGCCAGCAGCTTGCGGCAGGGAGGTGGCTACACCTTC. The chain carries TRBV5-8 and TRBJ1-2; possible D gene TRBD1, 5 bases. The V end was cut by 1 base, the J end by 7 bases, with 11 bases between. The length of the CDR3 is 13 residues. In germline, CDR1 is SGHTS, CDR2 YDEGEE.

This chain connects TRBV5-5 to TRBJ2-2; weak D call: TRBD2 (5 bases). The CDR3 extends over 15 amino acids. Germline V gives CDR1 SGHKS, CDR2 YYEKEE (reference sequence). The germline V and J ends were trimmed by 0 bases and 2 bases, with 8 bases remaining between them. The CDR3 DNA follows: TGTGCCAGCAGCTTGGCCGGGGAAAACACCGGGGAGCTGTTTTTT. It translates to CASSLAGENTGELFF.

The V gene is TRBV18, the J gene TRBJ2-1, with 11 bases lining up with TRBD2. The length of the CDR3 is 15 residues. V shed 5 bases, J shed 4 bases, and the junction held 4 bases outside the gene matches. The V gene's germline CDR1 is KGHSH and CDR2 LQKENI. This chain's CDR3 is CASSLGLADYNEQFF. The CDR3 DNA is TGTGCCAGCTCATTGGGACTAGCGGATTACAATGAGCAGTTCTTC.

This chain uses TRBV27 with TRBJ2-4; the D is unclear. The CDR3 runs to 15 residues. CDR1 MNHEY and CDR2 SMNVEV come from the germline V gene (reference sequence). V lost 3 bases to trimming and J lost 2 bases, with 11 bases between them. The CDR3 bases are TGTGCCAGCAGTTTCCGCCCGAACCCCAAAAACATTCAGTACTTC. Protein product: CASSFRPNPKNIQYF.

The V call is TRBV6-1, the J call TRBJ1-2, with D perhaps TRBD1 (5 bases). In germline, CDR1 is MNHNS, CDR2 SASEGT. Trimming pared 2 bases from V and 6 bases from J, leaving 13 bases between. The CDR3 consists of 14 residues. DNA of the CDR3: TGTGCCAGCAGTGAATTCGGCAGGGCTAATGGCTACACCTTC. Amino acid sequence: CASSEFGRANGYTF.

The V and J genes are TRBV7-9 and TRBJ2-3, with a tentative D call TRBD1 (5 bases). This CDR3 spans 15 amino acids. Trimming pared 1 base from V and 4 bases from J, leaving 12 bases between. Germline V gene lookup returns CDR1 SEHNR and CDR2 FQNEAQ (reference sequence). The CDR3 DNA sequence: TGTGCCAGCAGCTTAGAGGACACACGGGCAGATACGCAGTATTTT. The encoded protein is CASSLEDTRADTQYF. Based on the CDR3 plus reference TRBV7-9 and TRBJ2-3, the full variable domain is DTGVSQNPRHKITKRGQNVTFRCDPISEHNRLYWYRQTLGQGPEFLTYFQNEAQLEKSRLLSDRFSAERPKGSFSTLEIQRTEQGDSAMYLCASSLEDTRADTQYFGPGTRLTVL.

The chain has TRBV7-8 and TRBJ2-1; 8 bases are shared with TRBD1. This CDR3 comprises 14 residues. CDR1 is SGHVS and CDR2 is FQNEAQ in the germline V gene. V was clipped by 7 bases and J by 3 bases; unmatched bases: 5. CDR3 residues: CASTGTGLYNEQFF. For the CDR3, the DNA is TGTGCCAGCACCGGGACAGGTCTCTACAATGAGCAGTTCTTC.

The chain has TRBV19 and TRBJ2-7; a possible D gene is TRBD1 (6 bases). CDR1 is LNHDA and CDR2 is SQIVND in the germline V gene (reference sequence). The CDR3 totals 12 residues. V lost 5 bases to trimming and J lost 6 bases, with 11 bases between them. Written as DNA, the CDR3 is TGTGCCAGTAGTGAACAGGGAGCCGAGCAGTACTTC. The encoded protein is CASSEQGAEQYF.

The rearrangement links TRBV6-1 to TRBJ2-7; 9 positions agree with TRBD1. This CDR3 spans 15 amino acids. The germline V gene encodes CDR1 MNHNS and CDR2 SASEGT. The V gene end was trimmed by 11 bases and the J gene end by 1 base; junction bases not matched to a gene: 12. The CDR3 sequence is CACEAGTGTSYEQYF. CDR3 nucleotides: TGTGCCTGCGAAGCCGGGACAGGGACTTCCTACGAGCAGTACTTC.

The V and J genes are TRBV6-1 and TRBJ1-3, with D possibly being TRBD1 (5 bases). The germline CDR1 and CDR2 sequences are MNHNS and SASEGT. The CDR3 totals 16 residues. Trimming pared 2 bases from V and 0 bases from J, leaving 11 bases between. The chain's CDR3 is CASSELAGHSGNTIYF. CDR3 nucleotides: TGTGCCAGCAGTGAACTCGCAGGGCACTCTGGAAACACCATATATTTT.

The chain is built from TRBV4-2 and TRBJ2-1; either TRBD1 or TRBD2 may supply D (5 bases each). CDR1 and CDR2 from the germline V gene are LGHNA and YNFKEQ. Trimming took off 7 bases at V and 5 bases at J, with 12 bases between the two ends. This CDR3 is built from 13 residues. The CDR3 nucleotides read TGTGCCAGCAACTCCGGGACCAACAATGAGCAGTTCTTC. It encodes CASNSGTNNEQFF.

The chain is built from TRBV7-9 and TRBJ2-5; 7 bases align to TRBD2. The CDR3 extends over 15 amino acids. J gave up 0 bases and V 3 bases, and 4 bases lay outside the gene matches. The germline V gene encodes CDR1 SEHNR and CDR2 FQNEAQ (reference sequence). Here the CDR3 DNA reads TGTGCCAGCAGCTTGGCTAGCGGAAACCAAGAGACCCAGTACTTC. As protein: CASSLASGNQETQYF.

The chain is built from TRBV30 and TRBJ1-1; perhaps TRBD1 as D (6 bases). The V end lost 4 bases, the J end lost 0 bases, and 24 bases lay between the germline ends. The CDR3 is 18 amino acids. Germline CDR1 reads GTSNPN; CDR2 reads SVGIG (reference sequence). The DNA of the CDR3 is TGTGCCTGGAAGGTGGGGGCGACATTTACCCACATGAACACTGAAGCTTTCTTT. Translation gives CAWKVGATFTHMNTEAFF. The full variable domain, completed using reference TRBV30 and TRBJ1-1, is SQTIHQWPATLVQPVGSPLSLECTVEGTSNPNLYWYRQAAGRGLQLLFYSVGIGQISSEVPQNLSASRPQDRQFILSSKKLLLSDSGFYLCAWKVGATFTHMNTEAFFGQGTRLTVV.

J is TRBJ2-2 and V is TRBV7-3; D is perhaps TRBD2 (6 bases). V was pared by 6 bases and J by 7 bases, with 18 bases between. CDR1 and CDR2 (germline): SGHTA, FQGTGA. The CDR3 has 15 residues. CDR3 amino acids: CASSPGGGMSGELFF. CDR3 in DNA: TGTGCCAGCAGTCCCGGAGGCGGGATGAGCGGGGAGCTGTTTTTT.

The chain carries TRBV14 and TRBJ2-1; D remains unclear. There are 12 residues in the CDR3. Germline V gives CDR1 SGHDN, CDR2 FVKESK. V shed 4 bases and J shed 12 bases, with 13 bases lying between them. CDR3 nucleotides: TGTGCCAGCAGCCTTTCCCCAATTACGCAGTTCTTC. Its translation is CASSLSPITQFF.

The rearrangement joins TRBV9 to TRBJ2-5; D perhaps matches TRBD2 (5 bases). V was pared by 3 bases and J by 5 bases, with 11 bases between. Germline V CDR1 and CDR2: SGDLS, YYNGEE. CDR3 size: 13 residues. CDR3 bases: TGTGCCAGCAGCGGTCTAGCCTCGGAGACCCAGTACTTC. Its translation is CASSGLASETQYF.

The rearrangement uses TRBV18 and TRBJ1-5; 8 bases are a match to TRBD1. Germline V CDR1 and CDR2: KGHSH, LQKENI. This CDR3 comprises 16 residues. The V and J ends lost 3 bases and 6 bases, in that order; junction bases with no gene match: 10. The CDR3 DNA reads as TGTGCCAGCTCACCTCAACAGGGGGGTAGGGGTCAGCCCCAGCATTTT. Translated: CASSPQQGGRGQPQHF.

This rearrangement joins TRBV13 to TRBJ2-7; TRBD2 agrees at 7 bases. In germline, CDR1 is PRHDT, CDR2 FYEKMQ (reference sequence). The V and J ends lost 2 bases and 3 bases, in that order; junction bases with no gene match: 7. The CDR3 consists of 15 residues. As DNA, the CDR3 is TGTGCCAGCAGCTTATCTGTGGGAGGGTTCTACGAGCAGTACTTC. Protein: CASSLSVGGFYEQYF. Based on the CDR3 plus reference TRBV13 and TRBJ2-7, the full variable domain is AAGVIQSPRHLIKEKRETATLKCYPIPRHDTVYWYQQGPGQDPQFLISFYEKMQSDKGSIPDRFSAQQFSDYHSELNMSSLELGDSALYFCASSLSVGGFYEQYFGPGTRLTVT.